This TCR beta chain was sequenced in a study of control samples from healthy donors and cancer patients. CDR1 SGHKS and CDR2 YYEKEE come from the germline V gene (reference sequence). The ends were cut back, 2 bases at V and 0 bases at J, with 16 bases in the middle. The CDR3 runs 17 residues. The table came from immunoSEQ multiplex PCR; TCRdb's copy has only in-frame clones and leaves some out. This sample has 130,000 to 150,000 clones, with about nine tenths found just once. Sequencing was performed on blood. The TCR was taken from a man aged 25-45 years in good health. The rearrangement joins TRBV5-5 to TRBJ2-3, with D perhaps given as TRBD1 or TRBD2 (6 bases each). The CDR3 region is CASSFSPGATSTDTQYF. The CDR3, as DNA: TGTGCCAGCAGCTTTTCCCCGGGGGCTACGAGCACAGATACGCAGTATTTT.